This TCR beta chain was retrieved from a study of cytomegalovirus exposure and HLA in healthy donors. This clone has a single count. CDR1 and CDR2 (germline): SGHTA, FQGNSA. The CDR3 sequence is 12 residues long. The trim removed 5 bases at V and 9 bases at J, leaving 5 bases unmatched. A multiplex PCR was run with 60 Vbeta primers and 13 Jbeta primers. Sequenced by immunoSEQ multiplex PCR; TCRdb stores in-frame clones only, minus some. The sample has around 180,000 clones; around 77% are singletons. This TCR was sampled from a man in his sixties in good health and CMV-seronegative. Material: PBMCs. The chain has TRBV7-2 and TRBJ2-7, with 9 positions matching TRBD1. In DNA form, the CDR3 reads TGTGCCAGCAGCCTGGGACAGGGCACGCAGTACTTC. Protein sequence: CASSLGQGTQYF.